This T cell receptor beta chain is from a study of cytomegalovirus exposure and HLA in healthy donors. Of note for this clone: Its matching antigen is unknown.

Study-level points and caveats: Excluded: some indistinguishable V segments such as TRBV6-2 and TRBV6-3. In a later analysis, DRB1 alleles had the most associated TCRs; HLA-C alleles the fewest. Productive status was seen about 90% or about 30% of the time for most TCR beta V segments in an earlier analysis. Many donors shared some public TCRs, even though most TCR sequences were rare.

Germline CDR1 reads MNHEY; CDR2 reads SVGAGI. This CDR3 spans 13 amino acids. The V gene lost 5 bases and the J gene lost 2 bases, with 9 bases spanning the gap. PCR employed 60 Vbeta and 13 Jbeta primers. Clones were sequenced by immunoSEQ multiplex PCR, and TCRdb holds only the in-frame ones, with some missing. The sample lists under 150,000 clones; 85% to 90% were seen once. Sequences were obtained from PBMCs. V and J are TRBV6-5 and TRBJ1-1, with D unclear. The receptor comes from a woman aged 25-40 years in good health and CMV-seropositive. The CDR3 loop reads CASSRGLNTEAFF. The DNA for the CDR3 is TGTGCCAGCAGTCGCGGACTCAACACTGAAGCTTTCTTT.